These T cell receptor beta chains were read from a single sample in a study of blood T cell repertoires in COVID-19. The data were produced by immunoSEQ multiplex PCR, yet TCRdb's version contains in-frame clones alone and is incomplete. The sample contains about 230,000 clones, approximately 82% of which appear only once. Sequencing used peripheral blood. All receptors derive from a woman in her 70s with active or convalescent COVID-19. Each CDR3 is given with its conserved first and last residue. The D gene is left open where the match is weak. A clone size is listed for some rows: how often the clone was seen (once, few, many), or a class if it is expanded.

clone size	V gene	J gene	D gene	CDR3 protein	CDR3 DNA
-	TRBV12-3/TRBV12-4	TRBJ1-5	-	CASSSFGNQPQHF	TGTGCCAGCAGTTCTTTCGGCAATCAGCCCCAGCATTTT
once	TRBV5-1	TRBJ2-7	TRBD1	CASSDRTGPYEQYF	TGCGCCAGCAGCGACAGGACAGGGCCCTACGAGCAGTACTTC
-	TRBV7-2	TRBJ1-1	-	CASSLVGGPEAFF	TGTGCCAGCAGCTTAGTCGGGGGGCCTGAAGCTTTCTTT
-	TRBV5-8	TRBJ2-2	TRBD1	CASSSRPGQGRTGELFF	TGTGCCAGCAGCTCTCGCCCGGGACAGGGGCGAACCGGGGAGCTGTTTTTT
-	TRBV5-4	TRBJ1-4	-	CASSPGGSANEKLFF	TGTGCCAGCAGCCCGGGGGGTTCAGCTAATGAAAAACTGTTTTTT
-	TRBV6-2/TRBV6-3	TRBJ1-3	-	CASSPQDFGNTIYF	TGTGCCAGCAGCCCCCAGGACTTTGGAAACACCATATATTTT
-	TRBV4-1	TRBJ2-5	-	CASSQDPAGPLGETQYF	TGCGCCAGCAGCCAAGACCCGGCAGGGCCTCTAGGGGAGACCCAGTACTTC
-	TRBV5-1	TRBJ1-1	TRBD1	CASSLGDRVLYF	TGCGCCAGCAGCTTGGGGGACAGGGTCTTATACTTT
-	TRBV6-5	TRBJ2-5	TRBD2	CASSFSGLAGGQYF	TGTGCCAGCAGTTTCTCCGGACTAGCGGGGGGGCAGTACTTC
-	TRBV7-9	TRBJ2-1	-	CASSLGGTAYNEQFF	TGTGCCAGCAGCCTTGGCGGGACAGCCTACAATGAGCAGTTCTTC
-	TRBV7-2	TRBJ1-6	-	CASSLVGRGNSPLHF	TGTGCCAGCAGCTTGGTGGGAAGGGGAAATTCACCCCTCCACTTT
-	TRBV7-9	TRBJ2-2	TRBD1	CASSRGDRGRTGELFF	TGTGCCAGCAGCCGTGGGGACAGGGGTCGCACCGGGGAGCTGTTTTTT
-	TRBV7-2	TRBJ2-1	-	CASSLTGLQYNEQFF	TGTGCCAGCAGCTTAACGGGACTCCAATACAATGAGCAGTTCTTC
-	TRBV5-1	TRBJ1-1	-	CASSLGFPRQGTEAFF	TGCGCCAGCAGCTTGGGATTTCCACGGCAGGGAACTGAAGCTTTCTTT
-	TRBV4-1	TRBJ2-4	-	CASSQGPSLAKNIQYF	TGCGCCAGCAGCCAAGGTCCCTCTTTAGCCAAAAACATTCAGTACTTC
-	TRBV7-2	TRBJ2-5	-	CASSSPGGQWGETQYF	TGTGCCAGCAGCTCCCCCGGGGGTCAGTGGGGAGAGACCCAGTACTTC
few	TRBV7-9	TRBJ1-5	TRBD1	CASSQTGGSNQPQHF	TGTGCCAGCAGCCAGACAGGGGGTAGCAATCAGCCCCAGCATTTT
-	TRBV6-2/TRBV6-3	TRBJ2-1	-	CASSWWASGYGDEQFF	TGTGCCAGCAGTTGGTGGGCAAGCGGCTATGGGGATGAGCAGTTCTTC
-	TRBV6-5	TRBJ2-7	TRBD1	CASSYRTGISYEQYF	TGTGCCAGCAGTTACCGGACAGGGATCTCCTACGAGCAGTACTTC
few	TRBV7-9	TRBJ2-1	-	CASSLGGDEQFF	TGTGCCAGCAGCTTAGGGGGGGATGAGCAGTTCTTC
once	TRBV5-4	TRBJ1-1	-	CASSLMSGFGEAFF	TGTGCCAGCAGCTTGATGTCAGGGTTCGGCGAAGCTTTCTTT
-	TRBV20-1	TRBJ1-1	TRBD1	CSASVIRGAEAFF	TGCAGTGCTAGTGTGATCAGGGGGGCTGAAGCTTTCTTT
-	TRBV6-5	TRBJ1-2	TRBD1	CASSSFGQAGGYTF	TGTGCCAGCAGTTCCTTTGGACAGGCGGGTGGCTACACCTTC
-	TRBV29-1	TRBJ2-7	-	CSVDVASSYEQYF	TGCAGCGTTGACGTGGCCTCCTCCTACGAGCAGTACTTC
-	TRBV11-2	TRBJ1-2	-	CASSRGGEGYTF	TGTGCCAGCAGCAGGGGGGGGGAAGGCTACACCTTC
-	TRBV7-8	TRBJ1-2	TRBD1	CASRSRTGGAPNYGYTF	TGTGCCAGCAGGTCCAGGACAGGGGGCGCCCCAAACTATGGCTACACCTTC
-	TRBV9	TRBJ2-7	TRBD2	CASSVPPSGGEQYF	TGTGCCAGCAGCGTCCCCCCGTCGGGAGGCGAGCAGTACTTC
-	TRBV5-1	TRBJ2-1	-	CASSWTFGNNEQFF	TGCGCCAGCAGCTGGACTTTCGGAAACAATGAGCAGTTCTTC
-	TRBV28	TRBJ2-2	-	CASSFSTGELFF	TGTGCCAGCAGTTTTAGCACCGGGGAGCTGTTTTTT
few	TRBV9	TRBJ2-1	TRBD2	CASSVRGGEQFF	TGTGCCAGCAGCGTTAGGGGAGGGGAGCAGTTCTTC
-	TRBV7-3	TRBJ2-2	-	CASSLDTDTGELFF	TGTGCCAGCAGCTTAGACACCGACACCGGGGAGCTGTTTTTT
-	TRBV6-5	TRBJ2-7	TRBD1	CAIGQGGEQYF	TGTGCCATCGGACAGGGGGGCGAGCAGTACTTC
-	TRBV7-2	TRBJ1-4	-	CASSLLFGGAEKLFF	TGTGCCAGCAGCTTGCTTTTTGGGGGGGCCGAAAAACTGTTTTTT
-	TRBV11-2	TRBJ2-7	TRBD2	CASSFRRVAGGHLSYEQYF	TGTGCCAGCAGCTTCCGGAGGGTGGCGGGGGGGCACCTCTCCTACGAGCAGTACTTC
-	TRBV30	TRBJ1-6	-	CAWSVEQVGNNSPLHF	TGTGCCTGGAGTGTCGAACAGGTTGGGAATAATTCACCCCTCCACTTT
-	TRBV1	TRBJ2-7	-	CTSSPRHPSLARSYEQYF	TGCACCAGCAGCCCCCGACACCCGTCACTAGCGCGTTCCTACGAGCAGTACTTC
-	TRBV4-1	TRBJ1-1	TRBD1	CASTKGGRTGPEAFF	TGCGCCAGCACCAAAGGGGGCCGGACAGGCCCTGAAGCTTTCTTT
-	TRBV5-1	TRBJ2-3	-	CASSLAGQGGGDTQYF	TGCGCCAGCAGCTTGGCCGGGCAGGGAGGAGGAGATACGCAGTATTTT
-	TRBV5-4	TRBJ1-4	TRBD1	CASSSRDSFNEKLFF	TGTGCCAGCAGCTCAAGGGACAGTTTTAATGAAAAACTGTTTTTT
-	TRBV10-3	TRBJ2-1	TRBD2	CAIMPGGAGGFYNEQFF	TGTGCCATCATGCCTGGGGGGGCGGGAGGTTTCTACAATGAGCAGTTCTTC
-	TRBV18	TRBJ2-7	-	CASSPSLDYYEQYF	TGTGCCAGCTCACCCTCACTTGATTACTACGAGCAGTACTTC
-	TRBV6-5	TRBJ1-1	-	CASRLEWTEAFF	TGTGCCAGCAGACTGGAGTGGACTGAAGCTTTCTTT
-	TRBV7-9	TRBJ2-1	TRBD2	CASTPSGSSYNEQFF	TGTGCCAGCACCCCTAGCGGCAGCTCCTACAATGAGCAGTTCTTC
-	TRBV5-1	TRBJ2-1	TRBD2	CASSNGALAGERNEQFF	TGCGCCAGCAGCAATGGGGCTCTAGCGGGAGAGCGCAATGAGCAGTTCTTC
-	TRBV19	TRBJ2-5	TRBD1	CASSPRAHLGQGETQYF	TGTGCCAGTAGTCCACGGGCCCACTTGGGACAGGGGGAGACCCAGTACTTC
-	TRBV3-1/TRBV3-2	TRBJ2-5	TRBD2	CASSQGGSGGARETQYF	TGTGCCAGCAGCCAAGGAGGCAGCGGGGGGGCCAGGGAGACCCAGTACTTC